This record covers a single T cell receptor (beta chain). The data originate from a study of blood T cell repertoires in COVID-19. Turning to the study itself: COVID-19 samples collected from the United States, Italy and Spain covered acute and convalescent phases. T cells, B-cell-depleted T cells, or PBMCs provided the cDNA or gDNA that served as material.

Per the authors' pipeline: For nucleated cells, counts were estimated from reference gene primer amplification. Using immunoSEQ multiplex PCR, the repertoire was profiled, and TCRdb retains in-frame clones only, with some absent. V, J and clone size reflect that table, while D and trimming were determined from the DNA. Here the sample spans 130,000 or so clones, more than 80% being singletons. CDR1 and CDR2 from the germline V gene are LGHNA and YSLEER. Trimming cost V 4 bases and J 8 bases; bases outside gene matches: 6. CDR3 size: 15 residues. This sequence joins TRBV4-3 and TRBJ2-3; TRBD2 matches 13 bases. The TCR comes from a human donor in a cohort sampled during active COVID-19. Sequenced input: peripheral blood. For the CDR3, the DNA is TGCGCCAGCAGCCGACTAGCGGGAGGCCGGGGTACGCAGTATTTT. Amino acids: CASSRLAGGRGTQYF.